The entry below describes one T cell receptor (beta chain). Germline CDR1 is ENHRY and CDR2 is SYGVKD. V was clipped by 6 bases and J by 4 bases, with 9 bases between them. CDR3 length: 13 amino acids. The data derive from a study of blood T cell repertoires in COVID-19. Study context: Nucleic acid was either cDNA or gDNA, and it came from T cells, B-cell-depleted T cells, or PBMCs.

How the authors handled the data: Using reference gene primer amplification, nucleated cell counts were estimated. Method: immunoSEQ multiplex PCR; TCRdb's copy keeps in-frame clones and lacks some. V and J calls and clone size are given by that table; D and trimming were obtained from the DNA. The sample lists roughly 250,000 clones, about four fifths occurring once. The sequence was obtained from a woman aged 70 to 79 with acute or convalescent COVID-19. The sample comprised peripheral blood. The chain joins TRBV10-3 to TRBJ1-4; TRBD1 is a possible D gene (5 bases). In DNA, the CDR3 is TGTGCCATCAGAGACAGCAATAATGAAAAACTGTTTTTT. This gives the protein CAIRDSNNEKLFF.